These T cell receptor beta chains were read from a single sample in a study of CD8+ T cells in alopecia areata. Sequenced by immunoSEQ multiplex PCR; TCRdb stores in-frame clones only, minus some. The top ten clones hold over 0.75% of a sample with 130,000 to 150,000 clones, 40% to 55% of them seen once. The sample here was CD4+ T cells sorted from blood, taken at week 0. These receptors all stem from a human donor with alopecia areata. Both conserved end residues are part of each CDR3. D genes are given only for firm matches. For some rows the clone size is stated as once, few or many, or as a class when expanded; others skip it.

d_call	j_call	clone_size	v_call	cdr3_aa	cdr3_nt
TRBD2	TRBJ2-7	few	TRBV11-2	CASSLGIGTSGQGEQYF	TGTGCCAGCAGCTTGGGGATCGGGACTAGCGGTCAGGGCGAGCAGTACTTC
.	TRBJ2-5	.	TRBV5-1	CASSLTQLETQYF	TGCGCCAGCAGCTTGACGCAGCTGGAGACCCAGTACTTC
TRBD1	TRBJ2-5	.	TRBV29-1	CSVVQGAQETQYF	TGCAGCGTTGTTCAGGGGGCACAAGAGACCCAGTACTTC
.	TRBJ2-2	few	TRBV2	CASSVLGDPAGELFF	TGTGCCAGCAGTGTCCTGGGGGACCCCGCCGGGGAGCTGTTTTTT
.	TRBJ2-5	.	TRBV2	CASSRETQYF	TGTGCCAGCAGCAGGGAGACCCAGTACTTC
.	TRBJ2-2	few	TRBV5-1	CASSSEVQLFF	TGCGCCAGCAGCTCGGAGGTTCAGCTGTTTTTT
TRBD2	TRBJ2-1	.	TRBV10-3	CAIRQREESYNEQFF	TGTGCCATCAGGCAGCGGGAGGAGTCCTACAATGAGCAGTTCTTC
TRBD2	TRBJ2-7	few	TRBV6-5	CASSQLAGVYEQYF	TGTGCCAGCAGTCAACTAGCGGGAGTGTACGAGCAGTACTTC
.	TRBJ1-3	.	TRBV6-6	CASSYSAANSGNTIYF	TGTGCCAGCAGTTACTCGGCGGCGAACTCTGGAAACACCATATATTTT
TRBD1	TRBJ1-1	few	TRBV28	CASKGDSLNTEAFF	TGTGCCAGCAAAGGGGACAGCCTGAACACTGAAGCTTTCTTT